These 23 T cell receptor beta chains share one sample of origin, sequenced in a study of T cells in Graves' hyperthyroidism and ophthalmopathy. Researchers took RNA transcripts and amplified the TCR beta CDR3 regions from them. During a first-round RT-PCR of the TCR CDR3, the HTBI primer set was used. Each CDR3 protein gets one entry after TCRdb re-called the multiplex PCR reads with MiXCR. The sample records roughly 500,000 distinct CDR3 sequences, under 25% being singletons. The sequenced material came from blood. Receptors were obtained from a woman in her 70s with Graves' ophthalmopathy.

This clonotype was recorded a few times. The genes are TRBV5-1 and TRBJ2-3, with 11 bases fitting TRBD2. The CDR3 consists of 16 residues. V gave up 4 bases and J gave up 4 bases; unmatched junction bases: 8. Germline CDR1 SGHRS, CDR2 YFSETQ. The CDR3 is CASSTGTSGGADTQYF. The CDR3 nucleotides read TGCGCCAGCAGCACCGGGACTAGCGGAGGGGCAGATACGCAGTATTTT. The whole variable domain, filled in from reference TRBV5-1 and TRBJ2-3, reads KAGVTQTPRYLIKTRGQQVTLSCSPISGHRSVSWYQQTPGQGLQFLFEYFSETQRNKGNFPGRFSGRQFSNSRSEMNVSTLELGDSALYLCASSTGTSGGADTQYFGPGTRLTVL.

V is TRBV6-1 and J is TRBJ2-1; D unresolved. Trimming removed 6 bases at V and 3 bases at J, with 6 bases between. This CDR3 is 12 amino acids long. Germline V lookup: CDR1 MNHNS, CDR2 SASEGT. CDR3 bases: TGTGCCAGCAGCCCCCTCTACAATGAGCAGTTCTTC. This codes for CASSPLYNEQFF.

CDR3 amino acids: CSATSSRHNEQFF. Here the CDR3 DNA reads TGCAGTGCTACGTCGAGTAGACACAATGAGCAGTTCTTC. The chain carries TRBV20-1 and TRBJ2-1, with D hard to call. This CDR3 has 13 residues. Trimming shortened V by 4 bases and J by 5 bases, and 12 bases separated the two germline ends. CDR1 and CDR2 (germline): DFQATT, SNEGSKA (reference sequence).

The CDR3 DNA reads TGTGCCAGCAGTTTCGGGGGGGGGCTTGCAACTTTCTTT. Encoded protein: CASSFGGGLATFF. This chain joins TRBV27 and TRBJ1-1; D may be TRBD1 (6 bases). Germline V gene data show CDR1 as MNHEY and CDR2 as SMNVEV (reference sequence). V lost 3 bases, J lost 12 bases, and 17 bases lay in between. CDR3 length: 13 amino acids.

This chain connects TRBV5-4 to TRBJ1-2; D uncertain. The V end was cut by 3 bases, the J end by 4 bases, with 4 bases between. Germline V gene data show CDR1 as SGHNT and CDR2 as YYREEE (reference sequence). The CDR3 covers 11 residues. The chain's CDR3 is CASSSFYGYTF. The CDR3 coding sequence is TGTGCCAGCAGCTCCTTCTATGGCTACACCTTC. Full variable domain (outside the CDR3, taken from reference TRBV5-4 and TRBJ1-2): ETGVTQSPTHLIKTRGQQVTLRCSSQSGHNTVSWYQQALGQGPQFIFQYYREEENGRGNFPPRFSGLQFPNYSSELNVNALELDDSALYLCASSSFYGYTFGSGTRLTVV.

In this sample, this clonotype turned up many times. The J gene is TRBJ2-5, the V gene TRBV7-2; D ambiguous. Germline V gene sequence: CDR1 SGHTA, CDR2 FQGNSA. Trimming pared 2 bases from V and 3 bases from J, leaving 7 bases between. This CDR3 region has 13 residues. CDR3 sequence (DNA): TGTGCCAGCAGCTTAATCGTCAAAGAGACCCAGTACTTC. Amino acid sequence: CASSLIVKETQYF.

The chain is built from TRBV5-1 and TRBJ2-7; perhaps TRBD2 as D (5 bases). V lost 9 bases and J lost 3, with 16 bases in between. Germline V gene lookup returns CDR1 SGHRS and CDR2 YFSETQ. The CDR3 contains 13 residues. In nucleotides, the CDR3 is TGCGCCACCCGGACTTCCAATGACTACGAGCAGTACTTC. Its protein product is CATRTSNDYEQYF.

The chain recombines TRBV6-1 with TRBJ2-5; 7 nucleotides line up with TRBD1. V was pared by 5 bases and J by 5 bases, with 14 bases of the junction left unmatched. The CDR3 sequence is 16 residues long. Germline V gene lookup returns CDR1 MNHNS and CDR2 SASEGT. In DNA, the CDR3 is TGTGCCAGCAGTTTCACAGGGATTGGGACAGCTGAGACCCAGTACTTC. Amino acid sequence: CASSFTGIGTAETQYF.

CDR3 sequence (DNA): TGTGCCAGCAGCCAGACCGACAGGAACACTGAAGCTTTCTTT. It codes for CASSQTDRNTEAFF. This chain joins TRBV11-1 and TRBJ1-1; TRBD1 might be the D (5 bases). Germline-derived CDR1 and CDR2 are SGHAT and FQDESV (reference sequence). V shed 5 bases and J shed 1 base, with 11 bases lying between them. The CDR3 contains 14 residues. The full variable domain, with the rest looked up from reference TRBV11-1 and TRBJ1-1, is EAEVAQSPRYKITEKSQAVAFWCDPISGHATLYWYRQILGQGPELLVQFQDESVVDDSQLPKDRFSAERLKGVDSTLKIQPAELGDSAMYLCASSQTDRNTEAFFGQGTRLTVV.

The gene calls are TRBV5-5 and TRBJ2-1; 7 nucleotides agree with TRBD2. The germline V gene has CDR1 SGHKS and CDR2 YYEKEE (reference sequence). This CDR3 comprises 16 residues. The junction had 3 bases not matched to a gene; V was cut back by 0 bases and J by 0 bases. The CDR3 sequence: CASSLAGLTSYNEQFF. Here the CDR3 DNA reads TGTGCCAGCAGCTTGGCGGGACTAACCTCCTACAATGAGCAGTTCTTC.

This clonotype was observed at least ten times. J is TRBJ2-2 and V is TRBV12-3 or TRBV12-4; maybe TRBD1 (6 bases). The CDR3 length is 16 residues. The V end lost 5 bases, the J end lost 3 bases, and 16 bases lay between the germline ends. CDR3 protein: CASSRDRMMDTGELFF. CDR3 nucleotides: TGTGCCAGCAGTCGCGACAGGATGATGGACACCGGGGAGCTGTTTTTT.

The rearrangement joins TRBV11-2 to TRBJ2-7; D assignment may be TRBD1 or TRBD2 (5 bases each). Germline V gene sequence: CDR1 SGHAT, CDR2 FQNNGV. The CDR3 totals 13 residues. Deletions cut 5 bases from V and 6 bases from J, with 14 bases between. For the CDR3, the DNA is TGTGCCAGCAGCCCTGGGACCGCCGGCGAGCAGTACTTC. Protein: CASSPGTAGEQYF.

The chain joins TRBV6-1 to TRBJ2-2, with 7 bases aligning to TRBD2. V lost 2 bases and J lost 5; bases outside the gene matches: 8. CDR3 size: 16 residues. The germline gives CDR1 MNHNS, CDR2 SASEGT. The CDR3 loop reads CASSEKWREYTGELFF. CDR3 nucleotide sequence: TGTGCCAGCAGTGAAAAGTGGCGGGAGTATACCGGGGAGCTGTTTTTT.

The chain employs TRBV25-1 and TRBJ2-1; 12 nucleotides agree with TRBD1. Germline V gene data show CDR1 as MGHDK and CDR2 as SYGVNS. V dropped 8 bases and J dropped 6; count of bases not matched to a gene: 11. The CDR3 totals 16 residues. The CDR3 sequence: CASRRTGTGGLNEQFF. The CDR3 nucleotides read TGTGCCAGCCGGAGAACCGGGACAGGGGGCCTCAATGAGCAGTTCTTC.

The rearrangement uses TRBV7-2 and TRBJ1-5, with D possibly TRBD1 on 6 matching bases. The CDR3 consists of 14 residues. The germline gives CDR1 SGHTA, CDR2 FQGNSA. V lost 5 bases to trimming and J lost 6 bases, with 14 bases between them. Here the CDR3 DNA reads TGTGCCAGCAGCCCACAGGGAGAAGGTCAGCCCCAGCATTTT. As protein: CASSPQGEGQPQHF.

This clonotype was detected ten times or more. V and J are TRBV28 and TRBJ2-7; D not resolved. Between the trimmed V and J ends, which lost 4 bases and 1 base, there was a span of 17 bases. The CDR3 contains 16 residues. Germline assignment: CDR1 MDHEN and CDR2 SYDVKM. CDR3 residues: CASSSSTFSSSYEQYF. The CDR3 nucleotides read TGTGCCAGCAGTTCTTCCACATTCTCCAGTTCCTACGAGCAGTACTTC.

This chain links TRBV18 with TRBJ1-2; TRBD1 aligns across 7 bases. Per the germline V gene, CDR1 is KGHSH and CDR2 is LQKENI. J lost 7 bases, V lost 8 bases, and 10 bases had no gene match. The CDR3 length is 13 residues. The CDR3 DNA reads TGTGCCAGCACAGGGGATGGGGTTTTTGGCTACACCTTC. Amino acid sequence: CASTGDGVFGYTF.

This rearrangement joins TRBV3-1 to TRBJ2-7, with TRBD1 matching 9 bases. Germline CDR1 reads LGHDT; CDR2 reads YNNKEL (reference sequence). V lost 5 bases to trimming and J lost 4 bases; unmatched junction nucleotides: 12. The CDR3 loop spans 16 amino acids. The CDR3 coding sequence is TGTGCCAGCAGCTTGACAACCGGGACAGGGCCGTACGAGCAGTACTTC. It encodes CASSLTTGTGPYEQYF.

This clonotype was counted between two and nine times. The chain recombines TRBV2 with TRBJ2-1; D gene ambiguous. The CDR3 loop spans 10 amino acids. In germline, CDR1 is SNHLY, CDR2 FYNNEI. The V end was cut by 6 bases, the J end by 12 bases, with 9 bases between. CDR3 coding DNA: TGTGCCAGCAGCCCTGAACGGCAGTTCTTC. It codes for CASSPERQFF.

The chain couples TRBV5-1 to TRBJ1-1; 11 bases align to TRBD1. The CDR3 covers 15 residues. The trim removed 0 bases at V and 5 bases at J, leaving 3 bases unmatched. Looked up from germline, CDR1 is SGHRS and CDR2 is YFSETQ. The CDR3 is CASSLGTGGATEAFF. CDR3 DNA sequence: TGCGCCAGCAGCTTGGGGACAGGGGGCGCAACTGAAGCTTTCTTT.

The chain links TRBV15 to TRBJ1-5; no clear D. V was trimmed by 0 bases and J by 2 bases, leaving 17 bases between them. The CDR3 runs to 18 residues. The germline V gene has CDR1 LNHNV and CDR2 YYDKDF (reference sequence). The CDR3 DNA follows: TGTGCCACCAGCAGAGACCTGTTCACTACCCGGGGCAATCAGCCCCAGCATTTT. It yields the protein CATSRDLFTTRGNQPQHF. The full variable domain, in which reference TRBV15 and TRBJ1-5 provide the parts outside the CDR3, is DAMVIQNPRYQVTQFGKPVTLSCSQTLNHNVMYWYQQKSSQAPKLLFHYYDKDFNNEADTPDNFQSRRPNTSFCFLDIRSPGLGDTAMYLCATSRDLFTTRGNQPQHFGDGTRLSIL.

This clonotype was counted a few times. The genes are TRBV6-2 or TRBV6-3 and TRBJ2-4; the match to TRBD1 covers 11 bases. Unmatched junction bases numbered 28, after V lost 0 bases and J lost 6 bases. This CDR3 comprises 24 residues. Germline V gives CDR1 MNHEY, CDR2 SVGEGT. The DNA of the CDR3 is TGTGCCAGCAGTTACTCGAGGCTGGATGGGACAGGGGGACTGCGGGAGGGCCGTCGAAACATTCAGTACTTC. This gives the protein CASSYSRLDGTGGLREGRRNIQYF.

The V call is TRBV20-1, the J call TRBJ2-5; D perhaps matches TRBD2 (5 bases). The CDR3 covers 14 residues. The germline gives CDR1 DFQATT, CDR2 SNEGSKA (reference sequence). The V gene lost 1 base and the J gene lost 5 bases, with 14 bases spanning the gap. The CDR3 DNA reads as TGCAGTGCTAGAGCGTGGGCTAGCTTGGAGACCCAGTACTTC. The encoded protein is CSARAWASLETQYF.